This TCR beta chain was identified in a study of cytomegalovirus exposure and HLA in healthy donors. PCR employed 60 Vbeta and 13 Jbeta primers. Measured with immunoSEQ multiplex PCR; TCRdb has only the in-frame clones, and not every one. The sample includes roughly 150,000 clones, more than 70% of them seen just once. CDR3 length equals 14 residues. Trimming cost V 6 bases and J 7 bases, with 18 bases left between them. Germline V gives CDR1 MNHEY, CDR2 SMNVEV (reference sequence). V is TRBV27 and J is TRBJ1-1; D perhaps matches TRBD1 (6 bases). The source material was PBMCs. This clonotype was obtained from a man younger than 35 in good health and CMV-seropositive. The CDR3 sequence is CASRGQGTALEAFF. The CDR3 coding sequence is TGTGCCAGCAGGGGTCAGGGGACCGCGCTTGAAGCTTTCTTT.